This note documents a single T cell receptor (beta chain) sequence. What it binds is not known. This sample was included in a study of cytomegalovirus exposure and HLA in healthy donors. General study results and limits: Most TCR sequences were seen very rarely across donors, but some public TCRs occurred in many. Altogether, 150 to 200 TCR beta chains were recorded as cytomegalovirus-associated.

Measured with immunoSEQ multiplex PCR; TCRdb has only the in-frame clones, and not every one. The sample includes 90,000 to 150,000 clones, approximately 87% of them seen just once. Sequences were obtained from PBMCs. This receptor was obtained from a woman aged 18-35 years in good health and CMV-seropositive.

DNA for the CDR3: TGTGCCTGGGCGGCGACCTGGACAGGGGGGGTCTACGAGCAGTACTTC. Protein: CAWAATWTGGVYEQYF. This chain connects TRBV30 to TRBJ2-7, with 10 bases identical to TRBD1. The junction had 13 bases not matched to a gene; V was cut back by 5 bases and J by 3 bases. CDR1 is GTSNPN and CDR2 is SVGIG in the germline V gene (reference sequence). The CDR3 is made up of 16 amino acids.